A single sample is the source of the 21 T cell receptor beta chains below, sequenced in a study of beta chain features in type 1 diabetes. No antigen has been assigned to these receptors. Whole-study results and caveats: Type 1 diabetes patients had TCRB CDR3s that were shorter (moderately but significantly so) in all four CD4+ subsets.

Expressed TCRB transcripts got sequenced, as all isolated RNA was reverse transcribed. TCRdb keeps only in-frame clones here, not all; method: immunoSEQ multiplex PCR. The repertoire has about 230,000 clones, 16% of them found once; the top ten carry about 0.092%. The sequenced sample consisted of naive CD4+ T cells from blood. The source is a man in his thirties or forties with type 1 diabetes.

The chain recombines TRBV18 with TRBJ2-5; no firm D call. With 3 bases removed from V and 3 bases from J, the gap between germline ends came to 8 bases. The CDR3 extends over 13 amino acids. CDR1 and CDR2 from the germline V gene are KGHSH and LQKENI. The CDR3 nucleotides read TGTGCCAGCTCACCCGACAAAGAAGAGACCCAGTACTTC. This encodes CASSPDKEETQYF.

This chain joins TRBV9 and TRBJ1-2; D not certain. Trimming stripped 2 bases from V and 5 bases from J, with 7 bases between. CDR1 SGDLS and CDR2 YYNGEE come from the germline V gene. The CDR3 has 12 amino acids. The CDR3 loop reads CASSVGNYGYTF. The CDR3 DNA follows: TGTGCCAGCAGCGTTGGCAATTATGGCTACACCTTC.

This chain joins TRBV20-1 and TRBJ2-1; perhaps D is TRBD1 or TRBD2 (5 bases each). The CDR3 consists of 11 residues. The V gene lost 8 bases and the J gene lost 4 bases, with 9 bases spanning the gap. Germline loops: CDR1 DFQATT, CDR2 SNEGSKA (reference sequence). The chain's CDR3 is CSRGAYNEQFF. The CDR3 DNA sequence: TGCAGTAGAGGGGCTTACAATGAGCAGTTCTTC.

This clone was detected only a few times. The V gene is TRBV28, the J gene TRBJ2-1, with unresolved D. Trimming took 5 bases from V and 5 from J, leaving 7 bases between them. The CDR3 has 12 residues. Germline CDR1 is MDHEN and CDR2 is SYDVKM. CDR3 nucleotide sequence: TGTGCCAGCAGTCTTATTGACAATGAGCAGTTCTTC. It translates to CASSLIDNEQFF.

This clone showed up just a few times. This rearrangement joins TRBV7-9 to TRBJ2-1; D remains unclear. The CDR3 runs to 15 residues. V dropped 1 base and J dropped 0 bases, with 7 bases sitting between them. Germline CDR1 reads SEHNR; CDR2 reads FQNEAQ (reference sequence). DNA for the CDR3: TGTGCCAGCAGCTTAGTAGCAGTCTCCTACAATGAGCAGTTCTTC. This gives the protein CASSLVAVSYNEQFF.

The chain links TRBV30 to TRBJ2-7; D call uncertain. CDR1 and CDR2 from the germline V gene are GTSNPN and SVGIG (reference sequence). V was cut by 2 bases and J by 3 bases, with 8 bases left in between. This CDR3 region has 12 residues. Here the CDR3 DNA reads TGTGCCTGGAGTATTACTAACTACGAGCAGTACTTC. Protein product: CAWSITNYEQYF.

This clone came up a few times. The chain combines TRBV29-1 with TRBJ2-5; D gene ambiguous. V lost 5 bases and J lost 2, with 9 bases in between. Germline values: CDR1 SQVTM, CDR2 ANQGSEA. The CDR3 totals 12 residues. For the CDR3, the DNA is TGCAGCGTTCTACAGAATCAAGAGACCCAGTACTTC. It yields the protein CSVLQNQETQYF.

This clone has more than one count but fewer than ten. The chain joins TRBV11-2 to TRBJ2-1, with TRBD1 matching 8 bases. CDR1 is SGHAT and CDR2 is FQNNGV in the germline V gene. The junction had 11 bases not matched to a gene; V was cut back by 8 bases and J by 5 bases. The CDR3 sequence is 15 residues long. The CDR3: CASGPQGAQDNEQFF. The CDR3 nucleotides are TGTGCCAGCGGGCCTCAGGGGGCGCAGGACAATGAGCAGTTCTTC.

The rearrangement joins TRBV7-2 to TRBJ2-5; D not certain. The CDR3 extends over 14 amino acids. Trimming stripped 0 bases from V and 3 bases from J, with 8 bases between. The germline gives CDR1 SGHTA, CDR2 FQGNSA. DNA for the CDR3: TGTGCCAGCAGCTTAGCTGGGTCAAAAGAGACCCAGTACTTC. Protein sequence: CASSLAGSKETQYF.

The rearrangement uses TRBV30 and TRBJ2-5; 8 nucleotides agree with TRBD1. V shed 4 bases, J shed 6 bases, and the junction held 10 bases outside the gene matches. The CDR3 consists of 14 residues. Germline CDR1 GTSNPN, CDR2 SVGIG (reference sequence). The CDR3 here is CAWTDGQGSKTQYF. The CDR3 DNA follows: TGTGCCTGGACCGACGGACAGGGAAGCAAGACCCAGTACTTC.

A few counts support this clone. The chain carries TRBV29-1 and TRBJ2-1; D not certain. Germline CDR1 SQVTM, CDR2 ANQGSEA. The CDR3 is made up of 14 amino acids. Trimming pared 0 bases from V and 3 bases from J, leaving 9 bases between. Here the CDR3 DNA reads TGCAGCGTTGAAGAGGGATGGGGCTACAATGAGCAGTTCTTC. Translating it yields CSVEEGWGYNEQFF.

The chain has TRBV7-9 and TRBJ2-7; 8 positions match TRBD1. Unmatched junction bases numbered 13, after V lost 3 bases and J lost 9 bases. Germline CDR1 SEHNR, CDR2 FQNEAQ (reference sequence). This CDR3 contains 15 residues. Here the CDR3 DNA reads TGTGCCAGCAGCTTTTCGCCCGACAGGGGTGTCGTGCAGTACTTC. Amino acid sequence: CASSFSPDRGVVQYF. The whole variable domain, filled in from reference TRBV7-9 and TRBJ2-7, reads DTGVSQNPRHKITKRGQNVTFRCDPISEHNRLYWYRQTLGQGPEFLTYFQNEAQLEKSRLLSDRFSAERPKGSFSTLEIQRTEQGDSAMYLCASSFSPDRGVVQYFGPGTRLTVT.

This chain's CDR3 is CASSPGQGKPYF. The CDR3 DNA reads as TGTGCCAGCAGCCCAGGACAGGGAAAGCCGTACTTC. The rearrangement links TRBV7-6 to TRBJ2-7; 8 positions match TRBD1. The CDR3 extends over 12 amino acids. Germline V gives CDR1 SGHVS, CDR2 FNYEAQ. Trimming at V came to 5 bases and at J to 12 bases, leaving 9 bases not matched to a gene.

This clone was seen more than once but under ten times. The rearrangement links TRBV7-9 to TRBJ2-3, with D perhaps TRBD1 (5 bases). The germline gives CDR1 SEHNR, CDR2 FQNEAQ (reference sequence). The CDR3 runs to 14 residues. V lost 5 bases and J 2 bases, leaving 11 bases between the germline ends. CDR3 residues: CASSVDRYTDTQYF. CDR3 DNA: TGTGCCAGCAGCGTCGACAGATACACAGATACGCAGTATTTT.

This clone appeared a few times. The chain recombines TRBV15 with TRBJ2-7; unclear D gene. There are 14 residues in the CDR3. Per germline, CDR1 LNHNV and CDR2 YYDKDF (reference sequence). The V gene lost 0 bases and the J gene lost 5 bases, with 11 bases spanning the gap. The CDR3 protein is CATSRDKRTNEQYF. DNA for the CDR3: TGTGCCACCAGCAGAGATAAGCGCACGAACGAGCAGTACTTC.

This clone has a handful of counts. The chain carries TRBV4-1 and TRBJ2-5; no clear D gene. The V gene lost 2 bases and the J gene lost 5 bases, with 15 bases spanning the gap. Germline CDR1 reads MGHRA; CDR2 reads YSYEKL. The CDR3 contains 15 residues. The CDR3 spells CASSQNRVRIETQYF. Here the CDR3 DNA reads TGCGCCAGCAGCCAAAACCGGGTGAGAATCGAGACCCAGTACTTC.

The chain recombines TRBV25-1 with TRBJ2-7, with 11 positions matching TRBD1. The length of the CDR3 is 17 residues. Trimming cost V 4 bases and J 0 bases; bases outside gene matches: 8. The germline V gene encodes CDR1 MGHDK and CDR2 SYGVNS. CDR3 in amino acids: CASSGAGTGGNSYEQYF. The CDR3 nucleotides read TGTGCCAGCAGTGGGGCAGGGACAGGGGGAAACTCCTACGAGCAGTACTTC.

This clone appeared a few times. The chain employs TRBV2 and TRBJ2-4, with D possibly being TRBD2 (6 bases). The germline V gene has CDR1 SNHLY and CDR2 FYNNEI. Trimming left V 3 bases short and J 8 bases short, with 20 bases between. The CDR3 spans 16 residues. CDR3 DNA: TGTGCCAGCAGTGATGGTCAACCCCCTGGAGGGGACATTCAGTACTTC. It specifies CASSDGQPPGGDIQYF.

This clone was picked up a small number of times. The chain has TRBV30 and TRBJ2-7; D not certain. Trimming removed 0 bases at V and 7 bases at J, with 10 bases between. This CDR3 has 12 amino acids. CDR1 and CDR2 from the germline V gene are GTSNPN and SVGIG (reference sequence). Here the CDR3 DNA reads TGTGCCTGGAGTGTACCCCCTTCGGAGCAGTACTTC. The encoded protein is CAWSVPPSEQYF.

The chain recombines TRBV7-9 with TRBJ2-2; a weak D match, TRBD1 (5 bases). The CDR3 sequence is 14 residues long. V shed 2 bases and J shed 1 base, with 5 bases lying between them. Germline assignment: CDR1 SEHNR and CDR2 FQNEAQ (reference sequence). CDR3 region: CASSLQGNTGELFF. For the CDR3, the DNA is TGTGCCAGCAGCTTACAGGGGAACACCGGGGAGCTGTTTTTT.

The chain employs TRBV29-1 and TRBJ2-3, with D perhaps being TRBD1 or TRBD2 (6 bases each). V was clipped by 3 bases and J by 4 bases, with 11 bases between them. Germline CDR1 SQVTM, CDR2 ANQGSEA. The CDR3 runs to 13 residues. CDR3 region: CSVEVGGADTQYF. The CDR3 DNA sequence: TGCAGCGTTGAGGTCGGGGGCGCAGATACGCAGTATTTT.